This T cell receptor (beta chain) emerged from a study of a mutant IDH1 vaccine in newly diagnosed glioma. At the level of the study: The sex distribution of treated patients was 62.5% male and around 40% female, with a mean age of around 40 years. Prior therapy was radiotherapy, temozolomide, or both; most received both.

Per germline, CDR1 SQVTM and CDR2 ANQGSEA. The V gene lost 4 bases and the J gene lost 0 bases, with 15 bases spanning the gap. The length of the CDR3 is 16 residues. As concerns this clone: Its target is not known.

The table came from immunoSEQ multiplex PCR; TCRdb's copy has only in-frame clones and leaves some out. This table has approximately 25,000 clones, around 80% appearing once. Described time point: week 47, end of study. In every dose of vaccine, 300 ug of mutant IDH1 20-mer peptide was given alongside topical imiquimod. V and J are TRBV29-1 and TRBJ2-2; perhaps TRBD2 as D (7 bases). Sequencing used PBMCs, obtained from a glioma patient whose treatment included an IDH1 peptide vaccine. The sequence was obtained from a man aged 35 to 55 with glioma. Some clones in this sample may be carry-over from other donors' samples. The CDR3 protein is CSVVPRGGSNTGELFF. The CDR3 DNA is TGCAGCGTTGTACCTAGGGGGGGCTCGAACACCGGGGAGCTGTTTTTT.